This is a list of T cell receptor beta chains from one sample in a study of blood T cell repertoires in COVID-19. Produced via immunoSEQ multiplex PCR; TCRdb's table is partial and in-frame only. The sample contains 100,000 to 130,000 clones, over 75% of which appear only once. The sample consisted of peripheral blood. The receptors here all came from a human donor in a cohort sampled during active COVID-19. The CDR3 runs from the conserved cysteine through the conserved F or W. D genes are given only for firm matches. Size values are once, few and many counts, or a class for expanded clones, and some rows have none.

clone_size d_call j_call v_call cdr3_nt cdr3_aa
NA TRBD2 TRBJ2-3 TRBV2 TGTGCCAGCAGCCCACTAGCGGGAGAAGATACGCAGTATTTT CASSPLAGEDTQYF
NA NA TRBJ1-3 TRBV7-6 TGTGCCAGCAGCTTATCGCGGGGGGGTAGTGGAAACACCATATATTTT CASSLSRGGSGNTIYF
NA NA TRBJ1-1 TRBV19 TGTGCCAGTAGTTACAGGGTTGAAAACACTGAAGCTTTCTTT CASSYRVENTEAFF
NA NA TRBJ1-2 TRBV11-1 TGTGCCAGCAGCTTAACAGGGTTGGATGGCTACACCTTC CASSLTGLDGYTF
NA NA TRBJ2-7 TRBV5-1 TGCGCCAGCAGCTTGGCCCTTCCGCGCGAGCAGTACTTC CASSLALPREQYF
NA TRBD2 TRBJ2-1 TRBV7-3 TGTGCCAGCAGCTACGGACTAGCGGGAGCCTATGAGCAGTTCTTC CASSYGLAGAYEQFF
once TRBD1 TRBJ2-7 TRBV29-1 TGCAGCGTGACCGGGACAGGGAAGGGTAAGCAGTACTTC CSVTGTGKGKQYF
NA TRBD1 TRBJ1-2 TRBV6-1 TGTGCCAGCAGTGACCAACAGGGGCGGGATGGCTACACCTTC CASSDQQGRDGYTF
NA TRBD1 TRBJ2-2 TRBV7-7 TGTGCTAGCAGCTCCGGACAGGGGGCGAGCACCGGGGAGCTGTTTTTT CASSSGQGASTGELFF
NA TRBD2 TRBJ2-7 TRBV28 TGTGCCAGCAGATGGGGGGGGGAGCCCGCCTACGAGCAGTACTTC CASRWGGEPAYEQYF
once NA TRBJ1-5 TRBV2 TGTGCCAGCAGTGAAGCTCAAGCGGGGCCCCAGCATTTT CASSEAQAGPQHF
NA TRBD2 TRBJ2-1 TRBV4-1 TGCGCCAGCAGCCAAGAAAGTTCGCTAGCGGGGGGGCGAGGGTACAATGAGCAGTTCTTC CASSQESSLAGGRGYNEQFF
NA NA TRBJ2-2 TRBV30 TGTGCCTCAGAGGGCACCGGGGAGCTGTTTTTT CASEGTGELFF
NA NA TRBJ1-2 TRBV4-2 TGTGCCAGCAGCCAAGCTGGGTCCCAGAGGGGCTACACCTTC CASSQAGSQRGYTF
few TRBD1 TRBJ2-6 TRBV18 TGTGCCAGCTCACCACAGTCTCAGGGGGCGCTTGGGGCCAACGTCCTGACTTTC CASSPQSQGALGANVLTF
NA NA TRBJ1-2 TRBV11-2 TGTGCCAGCAGCTTCCAGGGGCTTGGCTACACCTTC CASSFQGLGYTF
NA NA TRBJ2-1 TRBV18 TGTGCCAGCTCACCGGGCCTATCCCTCTACAATGAGCAGTTCTTC CASSPGLSLYNEQFF
NA NA TRBJ2-5 TRBV7-6 TGTGCCAGCAGCGACCTAGGGGGATCTCAAGAGACCCAGTACTTC CASSDLGGSQETQYF
NA NA TRBJ1-2 TRBV25-1 TGTGCCAGCAGTGCCCAGGGGTATGGCTACACCTTC CASSAQGYGYTF
NA TRBD1 TRBJ1-1 TRBV3-1/TRBV3-2 TGTGCCAGCAGCCAAGGGACAGGCATTTTTGAAGCTTTCTTT CASSQGTGIFEAFF
NA NA TRBJ1-6 TRBV24-1 TGTGCCACCAACCTTAATTTACAGATACCAAGGCCTACCTCCTATAATTCACCCCTCCACTTT CATNLNLQIPRPTSYNSPLHF
NA NA TRBJ1-6 TRBV5-6 TGTGCCAGCAGCTTGGGTGTCAATAATTCACCCCTCCACTTT CASSLGVNNSPLHF
NA TRBD1 TRBJ2-7 TRBV6-5 TGTGCCAGCAGCGGGACAGGGGACAACGAGCAGTACTTC CASSGTGDNEQYF
NA NA TRBJ1-2 TRBV29-1 TGCAGCGTTGAAGGCTGGGACTCTAGCTATGGCTACACCTTC CSVEGWDSSYGYTF
NA TRBD2 TRBJ2-3 TRBV27 TGTGCCAGCAGTCCCCCAGCGGGGGGGACAGATACGCAGTATTTT CASSPPAGGTDTQYF
NA NA TRBJ1-4 TRBV19 TGTGCCAGTAGTCCCCACAGGAGCGATAATGAAAAACTGTTTTTT CASSPHRSDNEKLFF
NA NA TRBJ1-1 TRBV7-9 TGTGCCAGCACCTTAGGGGCGGGACTGATGAACACTGAAGCTTTCTTT CASTLGAGLMNTEAFF
NA NA TRBJ2-5 TRBV7-9 TGTGCCAGCAGCTACGCCGGATGGAGGGAGACCCAGTACTTC CASSYAGWRETQYF
NA TRBD1 TRBJ1-4 TRBV5-1 TGCGCCAGCAGCTTATGGACAGGGAGTAATGAAAAACTGTTTTTT CASSLWTGSNEKLFF
NA NA TRBJ2-1 TRBV7-2 TGTGCCAGCAGCGGGGCGTATAGCTCCTACAATGAGCAGTTCTTC CASSGAYSSYNEQFF
NA NA TRBJ2-7 TRBV2 TGTGCCAGCAGTGAAGCCAAGGGGCTCTCCTACGAGCAGTACTTC CASSEAKGLSYEQYF
NA NA TRBJ1-5 TRBV29-1 TGCAGCGTTGCGGTCGATGGCAATCAGCCCCAGCATTTT CSVAVDGNQPQHF
NA TRBD1 TRBJ2-5 TRBV5-1 TGCGCCAGCAGGAACGACAGGGCCGGGACCTCCCACGTCCAAGAGACCCAGTACTTC CASRNDRAGTSHVQETQYF
NA NA TRBJ1-1 TRBV7-9 TGTGCCAGCACCCTAGCGGGTCGGCGGGCGAACACTGAAGCTTTCTTT CASTLAGRRANTEAFF
NA NA TRBJ2-7 TRBV5-4 TGTGCCAGCAGCTTTAATAGCCTCTACGAGCAGTACTTC CASSFNSLYEQYF
NA NA TRBJ2-1 TRBV7-9 TGTGCCAGCAGCTTGGTTTCTGGAGATAATGAGCAGTTCTTC CASSLVSGDNEQFF
NA NA TRBJ2-3 TRBV6-2/TRBV6-3 TGTGCCAGCAGTTACCCCACCGCGTGGGCTAGCACAGATACGCAGTATTTT CASSYPTAWASTDTQYF
NA TRBD1 TRBJ1-1 TRBV5-1 TGCGCCAGCAGCTTGGCCCCCCAGGGGGAGAAAGCTTTCTTT CASSLAPQGEKAFF
NA NA TRBJ2-7 TRBV7-3 TGTGCCAGCAGCTTGGGCCCGCCCGACGAGCAGTACTTC CASSLGPPDEQYF
NA NA TRBJ2-7 TRBV6-4 TGTGCCAGCAGTCCCCCCGGGACACAATTCCCCCTCTTC CASSPPGTQFPLF